Included here is one T cell receptor (beta chain) sequence, with context. Its specificity is unknown. This sample stems from a study of identical twins. Unique molecular identifiers were present on the cDNA, and a universal primer site came from template switching. TCRdb re-called the 5' RACE reads with MiXCR, one entry per CDR3 protein. The table records approximately 210,000 distinct CDR3 sequences, 5% to 7% of them present only once. The CDR3 runs 13 residues. Germline V gives CDR1 MNHNS, CDR2 SASEGT. Deletions cut 6 bases from V and 4 bases from J, with 12 bases between. The study's findings and limits: Cord blood's abundant beta clonotypes had fewer insertions, unlike memory repertoires. Conclusions were based on cross-sectional statistical analysis, without following the same donors.

This sample also belongs to another study, concerning T cells expressing NK-cell markers.

The origin of this receptor is a woman aged 18-35 years in good health. The gene calls are TRBV6-1 and TRBJ1-1; D unresolved. The sequenced sample consisted of CD8+ T cells sorted from blood. As DNA, the CDR3 is TGTGCCAGCAGCTCCGGGGTTCGCACTGAAGCTTTCTTT. It is translated as CASSSGVRTEAFF.